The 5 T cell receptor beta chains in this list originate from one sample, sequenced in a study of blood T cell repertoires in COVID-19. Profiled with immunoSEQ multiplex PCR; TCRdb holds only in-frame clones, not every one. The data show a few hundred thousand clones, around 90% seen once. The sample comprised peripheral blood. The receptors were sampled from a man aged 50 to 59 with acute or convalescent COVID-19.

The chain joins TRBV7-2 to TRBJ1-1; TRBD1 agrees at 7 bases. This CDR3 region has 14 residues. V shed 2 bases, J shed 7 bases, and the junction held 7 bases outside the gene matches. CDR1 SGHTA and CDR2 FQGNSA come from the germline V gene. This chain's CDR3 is CASSLSWRQGEAFF. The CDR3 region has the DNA TGTGCCAGCAGCTTAAGTTGGCGACAGGGTGAAGCTTTCTTT.

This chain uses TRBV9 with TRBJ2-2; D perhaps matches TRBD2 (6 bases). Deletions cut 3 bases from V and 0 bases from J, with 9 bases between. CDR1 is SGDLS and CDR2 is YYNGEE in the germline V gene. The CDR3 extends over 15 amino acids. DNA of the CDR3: TGTGCCAGCAGCGCGCGGGGTCCGAACACCGGGGAGCTGTTTTTT. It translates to CASSARGPNTGELFF.

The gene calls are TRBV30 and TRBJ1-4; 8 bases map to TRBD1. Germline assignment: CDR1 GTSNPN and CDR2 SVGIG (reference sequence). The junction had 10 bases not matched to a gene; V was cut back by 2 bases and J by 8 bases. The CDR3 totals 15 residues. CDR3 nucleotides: TGTGCCTGGAGTCCGGGAACAGGGGGAAAGGAAAAACTGTTTTTT. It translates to CAWSPGTGGKEKLFF.

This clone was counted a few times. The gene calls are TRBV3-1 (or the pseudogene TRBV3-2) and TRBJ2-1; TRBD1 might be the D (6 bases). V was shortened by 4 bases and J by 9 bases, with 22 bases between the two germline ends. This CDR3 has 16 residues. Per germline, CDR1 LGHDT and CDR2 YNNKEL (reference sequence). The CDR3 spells CASSPWTETHTAEQFF. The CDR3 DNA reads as TGTGCCAGCAGCCCCTGGACAGAGACCCATACAGCTGAGCAGTTCTTC.

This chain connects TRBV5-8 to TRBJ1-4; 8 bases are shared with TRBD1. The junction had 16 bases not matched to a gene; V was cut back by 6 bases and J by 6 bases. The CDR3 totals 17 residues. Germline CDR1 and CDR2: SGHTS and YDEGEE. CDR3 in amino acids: CASNVPGRGRLDEKLFF. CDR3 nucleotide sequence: TGTGCCAGCAACGTCCCAGGCAGGGGGCGCTTAGATGAAAAACTGTTTTTT.